What follows are 14 T cell receptor beta chains derived from one specimen sequenced in a study. MiXCR, applied by TCRdb to the reads, yields one record per CDR3 protein. Among roughly 800 distinct CDR3 sequences listed, around 30% were seen once. The sample consisted of CD8+ T cells (not recorded whether cultured). Receptors were obtained from a female donor.

With respect to this clonotype: This sequence may be a read error, since a much larger clone differs from it by one base. This sequence joins TRBV28 and TRBJ1-1; D call uncertain. The CDR3 runs to 14 residues. From germline, CDR1 is MDHEN and CDR2 SYDVKM. Trimming removed 2 bases from V and 3 bases from J, with 10 bases in between. The CDR3 here is CASSLVRRDTEAFF. The CDR3 DNA is TGTGCCAGCAGTTTAGTCCGACGGGACACTGAAGCTTTCTTT.

J is TRBJ1-1 and V is TRBV10-3; 7 positions match TRBD1. Per germline, CDR1 ENHRY and CDR2 SYGVKD. This CDR3 comprises 15 residues. The V and J ends lost 3 bases and 3 bases, in that order; junction bases with no gene match: 7. The CDR3 bases are TGTGCCATCAGTGACTCGGGACAGATGGACACTGAAGCTTTCTTT. It specifies CAISDSGQMDTEAFF.

By frequency in the sample, this clonotype is large (0.1 to 1%). This sequence joins TRBV28 and TRBJ1-2, with 9 bases identical to TRBD1. The CDR3 sequence is 17 residues long. Germline-derived CDR1 and CDR2 are MDHEN and SYDVKM. V trimming: 8 bases; J trimming: 8 bases; junction bases outside the gene matches: 21. CDR3 in DNA: TGTGCCAGCCCCCCTCTTTCCGGGACAGGGCATGTGCGGGGCTACACCTTC. The encoded protein is CASPPLSGTGHVRGYTF.

This chain joins TRBV20-1 and TRBJ2-7, with D unresolved. Trimming took off 1 base at V and 0 bases at J, with 7 bases between the two ends. Germline-derived CDR1 and CDR2 are DFQATT and SNEGSKA (reference sequence). The CDR3 sequence is 13 residues long. Here the CDR3 reads CSARGWSSYEQYF. The CDR3 DNA sequence: TGCAGTGCTAGAGGCTGGAGCTCCTACGAGCAGTACTTC.

This clonotype is medium-sized. The V and J genes are TRBV20-1 and TRBJ1-2; 7 positions match TRBD1. J gave up 2 bases and V 6 bases, and 15 bases lay outside the gene matches. The CDR3 is 16 amino acids. In germline, CDR1 is DFQATT, CDR2 SNEGSKA (reference sequence). The DNA for the CDR3 is TGCAGTGCCAATTCAATAAAGAGGGGGCTGAACTATGGCTACACCTTC. Protein: CSANSIKRGLNYGYTF.

In its sample, this clonotype is large. The V and J genes are TRBV10-1 and TRBJ1-1; D ambiguous. V was cut by 3 bases and J by 1 base, with 6 bases left in between. CDR1 WNHNN and CDR2 SYGVQD come from the germline V gene (reference sequence). The CDR3 has 13 amino acids. The CDR3 nucleotides are TGCGCCAGCAGTGAAGCCTGGAACACTGAAGCTTTCTTT. Amino acid sequence: CASSEAWNTEAFF.

This clonotype was counted a few times. It may be a read error: a sequence one base away is much more abundant. V gene TRBV19 combines with J gene TRBJ2-3; D gene uncertain. Per germline, CDR1 LNHDA and CDR2 SQIVND (reference sequence). The CDR3 is 13 residues long. V was pared by 4 bases and J by 5 bases, with 10 bases between. CDR3 sequence reads: CASSRCSLDTQYF. In nucleotides, the CDR3 is TGTGCCAGTAGTAGGTGCTCACTAGATACGCAGTATTTT.

By proportion, this clonotype is medium-sized (0.01 to 0.1%). The chain links TRBV7-2 to TRBJ1-5, with D possibly matching TRBD1 (6 bases). The CDR3 spans 15 residues. CDR1 SGHTA and CDR2 FQGNSA come from the germline V gene. Trimming removed 2 bases from V and 0 bases from J, with 8 bases in between. CDR3 protein: CASSLLGHSNQPQHF. CDR3 coding DNA: TGTGCCAGCAGCTTATTGGGACATAGCAATCAGCCCCAGCATTTT.

This clonotype was observed a single time. This may come from a read error, since a much larger clone is one base off. This chain links TRBV19 with TRBJ1-2, with D unresolved. The CDR3 loop spans 12 amino acids. Germline-derived CDR1 and CDR2 are LNHDA and SQIVND (reference sequence). CDR3 coding DNA: TGTGCCAGTAGTTTTGGGTCGTATGGCTACGCCTTC. Translation gives CASSFGSYGYAF.

The genes are TRBV19 and TRBJ1-2; no clear D gene. From germline, CDR1 is LNHDA and CDR2 SQIVND (reference sequence). V lost 3 bases and J lost 12, with 14 bases in between. The CDR3 has 12 residues. CDR3 sequence: CASSMGSYDHTF. CDR3 in DNA: TGTGCCAGTAGTATGGGATCCTATGACCACACCTTC.

This rearrangement joins TRBV19 to TRBJ2-2; no clear D gene. The V end lost 6 bases, the J end lost 6 bases, and 11 bases lay between the germline ends. The germline CDR1 and CDR2 sequences are LNHDA and SQIVND (reference sequence). The CDR3 totals 13 residues. The CDR3 nucleotides read TGTGCCAGTAGCCTAAGGAGCGCCGGGGAGCTGTTTTTT. This codes for CASSLRSAGELFF.

Judged by abundance, this clonotype is large. V and J are TRBV19 and TRBJ2-2; 9 nucleotides line up with TRBD2. The CDR3 has 15 amino acids. Germline lookup yields CDR1 LNHDA and CDR2 SQIVND (reference sequence). V trimming: 6 bases; J trimming: 3 bases; junction bases outside the gene matches: 5. CDR3 nucleotides: TGTGCCAGTAGGTATAGCGGGGGTGACACCGGGGAGCTGTTTTTT. As protein: CASRYSGGDTGELFF.

This clonotype has just a few counts. The chain links TRBV20-1 to TRBJ2-5, with 7 positions matching TRBD2. Losses at the gene ends were 7 bases for V and 1 base for J; bases not matched to a gene: 21. CDR1 and CDR2 from the germline V gene are DFQATT and SNEGSKA (reference sequence). The CDR3 consists of 18 residues. The CDR3 is CSVKSGDRGESPQETQYF. CDR3 bases: TGCAGTGTTAAAAGCGGGGATCGGGGGGAGTCCCCCCAAGAGACCCAGTACTTC.

This clonotype is labeled large. CDR3 protein: CASSMLATDTQYF. CDR3 nucleotide sequence: TGTGCCAGTAGTATGCTAGCAACAGATACGCAGTATTTT. This sequence joins TRBV19 and TRBJ2-3; D is possibly TRBD2 (5 bases). Trimming took off 3 bases at V and 3 bases at J, with 7 bases between the two ends. The CDR3 has 13 residues. The germline V gene has CDR1 LNHDA and CDR2 SQIVND (reference sequence).